This TCR beta chain appears in the sequencing data of a study of blood T cell repertoires in COVID-19. About the research overall: Donors in the United States, Italy and Spain gave samples during acute or convalescent COVID-19.

In germline, CDR1 is SGHRS, CDR2 YFSETQ. V was pared by 5 bases and J by 2 bases, with 9 bases of the junction left unmatched. The CDR3 contains 16 residues. Original handling: Nucleated cell number was recorded as an estimate derived from reference gene primer amplification. Here immunoSEQ multiplex PCR was the method, and the copy in TCRdb shows in-frame clones only, minus some. The V and J calls and the clone size are those of that table, but D and trimming were determined from the DNA. The sample yields a few hundred thousand clones, about 90% seen once. Sequenced sample: PBMCs or T cells enriched from blood (not recorded which). The sequence came from a woman younger than 30 with acute COVID-19. The chain combines TRBV5-1 with TRBJ2-3; 9 bases align to TRBD2. The CDR3 sequence: CASRIRTSDITDTQYF. DNA for the CDR3: TGCGCCAGCAGAATCAGGACTAGCGACATCACAGATACGCAGTATTTT.